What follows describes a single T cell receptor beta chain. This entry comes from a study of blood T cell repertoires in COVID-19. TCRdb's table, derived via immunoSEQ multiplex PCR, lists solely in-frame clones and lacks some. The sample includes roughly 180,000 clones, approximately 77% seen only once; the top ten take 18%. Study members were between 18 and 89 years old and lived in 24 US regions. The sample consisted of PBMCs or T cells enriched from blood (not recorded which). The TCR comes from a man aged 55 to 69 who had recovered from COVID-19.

CDR3 nucleotide sequence: TGTGCCAGCAGCTTAGGGACAGGTACGACGGAGCAGTACTTC. Translation: CASSLGTGTTEQYF. The chain is built from TRBV7-9 and TRBJ2-7; 7 nucleotides align to TRBD1. The CDR3 runs 14 residues. CDR1 is SEHNR and CDR2 is FQNEAQ in the germline V gene (reference sequence). After removal of 1 base from V and 7 bases from J, the junction contained 7 bases not matched to a gene.